This paragraph covers one T cell receptor beta chain sequence. Original processing notes: Amplified reference gene primers provided the basis for estimating nucleated cell counts. Generated by immunoSEQ multiplex PCR, the TCRdb table keeps only in-frame clones and is missing some. The V and J calls and the clone size are those of that table, but D and trimming were determined from the DNA. Of about 360,000 clones listed, more than 85% are singletons. The data were obtained in a study of blood T cell repertoires in COVID-19. About the research overall: Acute and convalescent COVID-19 specimens originated in the United States, Italy and Spain. Nucleic acid was either cDNA or gDNA, and it came from T cells, B-cell-depleted T cells, or PBMCs.

This clonotype was obtained from a human donor in a cohort sampled during active COVID-19. Source material: peripheral blood.

CDR3 coding DNA: TGTGCCATCAGTCCTCGGGGCGGGAGCGCTGCGGGGACCCAGTACTTC. Residues: CAISPRGGSAAGTQYF. The rearrangement uses TRBV10-3 and TRBJ2-5, with 7 bases that match TRBD2. From germline, CDR1 is ENHRY and CDR2 SYGVKD. This CDR3 is built from 16 residues. With 5 bases clipped from V and 7 bases from J, the junction kept 16 bases outside the gene matches.